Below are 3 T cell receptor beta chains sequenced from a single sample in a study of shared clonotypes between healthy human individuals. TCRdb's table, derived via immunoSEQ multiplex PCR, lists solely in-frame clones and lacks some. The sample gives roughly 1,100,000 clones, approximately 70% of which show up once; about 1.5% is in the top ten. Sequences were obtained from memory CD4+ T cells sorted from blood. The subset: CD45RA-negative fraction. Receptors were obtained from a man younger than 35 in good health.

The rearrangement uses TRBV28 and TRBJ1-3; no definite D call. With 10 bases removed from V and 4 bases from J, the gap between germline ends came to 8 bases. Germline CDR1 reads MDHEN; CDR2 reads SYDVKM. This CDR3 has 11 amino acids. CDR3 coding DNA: TGTGCCACCCACGGAGGAAACACCATATATTTT. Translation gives CATHGGNTIYF.

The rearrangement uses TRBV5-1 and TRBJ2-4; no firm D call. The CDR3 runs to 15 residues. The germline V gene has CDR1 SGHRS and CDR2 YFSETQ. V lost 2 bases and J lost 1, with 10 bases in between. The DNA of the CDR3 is TGCGCCAGCAGCTTCGGGCCTGGGGCCAAAAACATTCAGTACTTC. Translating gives CASSFGPGAKNIQYF.

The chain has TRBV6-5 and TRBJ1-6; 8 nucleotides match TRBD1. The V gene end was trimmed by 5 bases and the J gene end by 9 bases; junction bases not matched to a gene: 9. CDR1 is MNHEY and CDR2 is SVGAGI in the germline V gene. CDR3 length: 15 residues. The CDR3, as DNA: TGTGCCAGCAGTCCCGGGACAGGTCGATCTTCACCCCTCCACTTT. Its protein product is CASSPGTGRSSPLHF.